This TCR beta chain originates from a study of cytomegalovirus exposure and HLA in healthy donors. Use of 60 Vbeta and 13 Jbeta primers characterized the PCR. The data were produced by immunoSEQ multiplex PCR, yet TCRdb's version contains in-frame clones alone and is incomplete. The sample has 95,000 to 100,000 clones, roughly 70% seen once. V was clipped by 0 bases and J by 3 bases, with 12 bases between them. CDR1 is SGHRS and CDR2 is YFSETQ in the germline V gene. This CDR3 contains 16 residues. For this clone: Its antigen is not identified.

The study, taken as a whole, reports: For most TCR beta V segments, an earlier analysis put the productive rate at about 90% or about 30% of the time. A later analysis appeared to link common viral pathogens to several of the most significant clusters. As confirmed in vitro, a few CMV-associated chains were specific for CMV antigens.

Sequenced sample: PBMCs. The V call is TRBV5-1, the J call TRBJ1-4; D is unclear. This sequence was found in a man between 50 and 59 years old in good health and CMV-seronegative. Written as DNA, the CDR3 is TGCGCCAGCAGCTTGGGCGTCGACGGGGCTAATGAAAAACTGTTTTTT. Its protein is CASSLGVDGANEKLFF.